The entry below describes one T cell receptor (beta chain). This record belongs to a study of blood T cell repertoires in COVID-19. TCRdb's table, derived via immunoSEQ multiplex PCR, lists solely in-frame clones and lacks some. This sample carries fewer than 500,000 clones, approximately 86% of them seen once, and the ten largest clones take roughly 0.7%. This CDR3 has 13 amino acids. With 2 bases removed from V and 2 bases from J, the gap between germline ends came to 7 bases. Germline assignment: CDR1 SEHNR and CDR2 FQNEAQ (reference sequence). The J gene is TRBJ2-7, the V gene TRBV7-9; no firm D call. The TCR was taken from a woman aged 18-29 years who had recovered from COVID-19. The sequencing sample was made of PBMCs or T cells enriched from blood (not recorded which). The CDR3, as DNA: TGTGCCAGCAGCTTACGCGACACCTACGAGCAGTACTTC. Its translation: CASSLRDTYEQYF.